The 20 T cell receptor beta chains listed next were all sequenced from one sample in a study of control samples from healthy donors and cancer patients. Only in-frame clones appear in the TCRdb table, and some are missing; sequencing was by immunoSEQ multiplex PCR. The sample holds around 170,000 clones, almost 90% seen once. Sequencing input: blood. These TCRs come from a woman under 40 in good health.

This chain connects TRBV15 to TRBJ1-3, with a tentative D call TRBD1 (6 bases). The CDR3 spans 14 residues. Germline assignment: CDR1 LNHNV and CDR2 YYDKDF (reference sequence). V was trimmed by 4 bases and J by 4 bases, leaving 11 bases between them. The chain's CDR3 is CATSTRTAGNTIYF. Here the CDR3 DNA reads TGTGCCACCAGCACCCGGACAGCCGGAAACACCATATATTTT.

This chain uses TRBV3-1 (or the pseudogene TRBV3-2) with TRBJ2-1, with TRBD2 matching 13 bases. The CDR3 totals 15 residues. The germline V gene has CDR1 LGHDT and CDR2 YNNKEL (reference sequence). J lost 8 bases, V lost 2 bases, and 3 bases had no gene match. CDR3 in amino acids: CASSQTSGRAHEQFF. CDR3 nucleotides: TGTGCCAGCAGCCAAACTAGCGGGAGGGCACATGAGCAGTTCTTC.

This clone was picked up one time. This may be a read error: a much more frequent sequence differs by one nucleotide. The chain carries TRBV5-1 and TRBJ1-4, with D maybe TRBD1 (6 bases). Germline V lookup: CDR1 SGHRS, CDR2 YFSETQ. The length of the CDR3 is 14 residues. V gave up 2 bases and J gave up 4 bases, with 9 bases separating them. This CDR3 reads CASSFGQSNEKLFF. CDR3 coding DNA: TGCGCCAGCAGCTTTGGACAGAGTAATGAAAAACTGTTTTTT.

The DNA of the CDR3 is TGTGCCAGCAGGGACAGAGCTAACTATGGCTACACCTTC. Its translation: CASRDRANYGYTF. The V call is TRBV28, the J call TRBJ1-2; D is perhaps TRBD1 (6 bases). The CDR3 is 13 amino acids. V was clipped by 6 bases and J by 0 bases, with 8 bases between them. Germline lookup yields CDR1 MDHEN and CDR2 SYDVKM.

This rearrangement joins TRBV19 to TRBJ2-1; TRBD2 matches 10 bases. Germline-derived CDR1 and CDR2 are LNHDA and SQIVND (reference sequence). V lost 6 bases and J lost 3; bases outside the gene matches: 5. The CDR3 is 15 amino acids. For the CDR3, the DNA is TGTGCCAGTAGCCCTAGCGGGGGATTCTACAATGAGCAGTTCTTC. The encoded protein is CASSPSGGFYNEQFF.

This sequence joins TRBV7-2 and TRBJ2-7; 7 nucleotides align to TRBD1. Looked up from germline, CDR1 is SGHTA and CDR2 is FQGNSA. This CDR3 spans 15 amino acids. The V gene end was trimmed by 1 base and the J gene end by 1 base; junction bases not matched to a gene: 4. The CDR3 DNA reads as TGTGCCAGCAGCTTAGTTGGGACAGAGTCCTACGAGCAGTACTTC. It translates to CASSLVGTESYEQYF.

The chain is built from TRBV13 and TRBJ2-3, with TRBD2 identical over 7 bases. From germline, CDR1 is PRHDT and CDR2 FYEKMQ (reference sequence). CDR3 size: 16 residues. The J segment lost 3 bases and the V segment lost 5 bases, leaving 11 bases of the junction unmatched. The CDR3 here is CASSRAGDPFTDTQYF. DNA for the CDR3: TGTGCCAGCAGCCGGGCGGGGGACCCCTTTACAGATACGCAGTATTTT.

The chain's CDR3 is CASSQVTSVNEQYF. In nucleotides, the CDR3 is TGTGCCAGCAGCCAAGTAACTAGCGTGAACGAGCAGTACTTC. The J gene is TRBJ2-7, the V gene TRBV4-2; TRBD2 matches 7 bases. Germline V gene lookup returns CDR1 LGHNA and CDR2 YNFKEQ. CDR3 length equals 14 residues. Trimming removed 1 base from V and 5 bases from J; junction bases left unmatched: 5.

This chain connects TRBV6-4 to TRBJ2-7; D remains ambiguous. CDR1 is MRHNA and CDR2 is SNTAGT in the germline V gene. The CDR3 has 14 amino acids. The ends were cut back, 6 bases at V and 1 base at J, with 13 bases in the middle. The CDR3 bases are TGTGCCAGCAGGGGCCGGATCGGATCCTACGAGCAGTACGTC. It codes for CASRGRIGSYEQYV.

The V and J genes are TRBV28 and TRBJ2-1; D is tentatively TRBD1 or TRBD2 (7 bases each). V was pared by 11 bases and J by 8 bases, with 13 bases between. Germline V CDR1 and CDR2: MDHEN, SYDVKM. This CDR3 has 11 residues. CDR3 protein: CASGGDHEQFF. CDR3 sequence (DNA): TGTGCCTCAGGGGGGGACCATGAGCAGTTCTTC.

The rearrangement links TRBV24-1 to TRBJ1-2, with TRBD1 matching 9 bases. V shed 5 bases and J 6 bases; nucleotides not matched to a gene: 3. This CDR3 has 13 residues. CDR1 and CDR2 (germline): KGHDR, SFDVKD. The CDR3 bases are TGTGCCACCAGTGGGACAGGGGATCATGGCTACACCTTC. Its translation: CATSGTGDHGYTF.

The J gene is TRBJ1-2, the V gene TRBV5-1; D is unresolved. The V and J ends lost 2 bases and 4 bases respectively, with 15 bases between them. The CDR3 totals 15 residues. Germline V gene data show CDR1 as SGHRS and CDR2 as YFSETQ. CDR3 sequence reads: CASSFTSASSYGYTF. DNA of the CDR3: TGCGCCAGCAGCTTTACGTCAGCCTCTTCCTATGGCTACACCTTC.

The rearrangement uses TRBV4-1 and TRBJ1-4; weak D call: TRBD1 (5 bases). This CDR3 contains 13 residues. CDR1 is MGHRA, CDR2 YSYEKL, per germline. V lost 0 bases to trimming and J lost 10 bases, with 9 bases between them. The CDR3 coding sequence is TGCGCCAGCAGCCAAGACAGGGACGGAAAACTGTTTTTT. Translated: CASSQDRDGKLFF.

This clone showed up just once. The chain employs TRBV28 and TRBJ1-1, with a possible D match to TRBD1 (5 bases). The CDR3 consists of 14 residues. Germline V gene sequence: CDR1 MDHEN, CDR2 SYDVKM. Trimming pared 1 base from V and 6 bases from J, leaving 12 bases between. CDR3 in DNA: TGTGCCAGCAGTTTATTGACGGACAAGGCTGAAGCTTTCTTT. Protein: CASSLLTDKAEAFF.

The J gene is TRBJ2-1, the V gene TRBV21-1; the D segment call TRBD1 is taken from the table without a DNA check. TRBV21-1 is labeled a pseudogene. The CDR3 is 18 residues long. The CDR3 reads CASSKRGTGVFGYNEQFF. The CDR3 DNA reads TGTGCCAGCAGCAAAAGGGGGACAGGGGTATTCGGATACAATGAGCAGTTCTTC.

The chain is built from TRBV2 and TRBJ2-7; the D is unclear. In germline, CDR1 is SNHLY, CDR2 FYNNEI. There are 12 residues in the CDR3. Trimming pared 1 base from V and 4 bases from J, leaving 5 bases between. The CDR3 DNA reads TGTGCCAGCAGTGAAGGGAGTTACGAGCAGTACTTC. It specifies CASSEGSYEQYF.

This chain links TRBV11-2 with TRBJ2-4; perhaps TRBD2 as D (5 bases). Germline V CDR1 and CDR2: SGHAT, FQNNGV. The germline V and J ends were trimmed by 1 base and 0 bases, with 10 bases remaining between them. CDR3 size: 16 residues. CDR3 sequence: CASSLVSGLAKNIQYF. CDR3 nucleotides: TGTGCCAGCAGCTTAGTCTCTGGACTAGCCAAAAACATTCAGTACTTC.

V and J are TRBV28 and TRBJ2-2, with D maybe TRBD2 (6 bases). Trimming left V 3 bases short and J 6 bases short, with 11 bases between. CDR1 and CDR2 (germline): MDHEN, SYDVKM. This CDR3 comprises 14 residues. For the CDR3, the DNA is TGTGCCAGCAGTTTGATGGGGGAGGCCGGGGAGCTGTTTTTT. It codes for CASSLMGEAGELFF. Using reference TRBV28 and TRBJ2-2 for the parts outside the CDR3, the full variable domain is DVKVTQSSRYLVKRTGEKVFLECVQDMDHENMFWYRQDPGLGLRLIYFSYDVKMKEKGDIPEGYSVSREKKERFSLILESASTNQTSMYLCASSLMGEAGELFFGEGSRLTVL.

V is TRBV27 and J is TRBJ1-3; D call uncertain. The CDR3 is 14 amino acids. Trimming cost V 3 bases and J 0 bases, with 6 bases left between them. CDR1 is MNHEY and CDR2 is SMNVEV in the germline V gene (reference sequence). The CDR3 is CASSFGGSGNTIYF. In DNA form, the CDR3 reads TGTGCCAGCAGTTTTGGCGGCTCTGGAAACACCATATATTTT.

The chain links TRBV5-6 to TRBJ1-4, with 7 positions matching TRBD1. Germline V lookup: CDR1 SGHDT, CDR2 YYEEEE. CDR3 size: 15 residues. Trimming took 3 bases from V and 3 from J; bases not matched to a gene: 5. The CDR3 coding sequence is TGTGCCAGCAGCTCCTCAGGGGGTCCTAATGAAAAACTGTTTTTT. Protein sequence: CASSSSGGPNEKLFF.